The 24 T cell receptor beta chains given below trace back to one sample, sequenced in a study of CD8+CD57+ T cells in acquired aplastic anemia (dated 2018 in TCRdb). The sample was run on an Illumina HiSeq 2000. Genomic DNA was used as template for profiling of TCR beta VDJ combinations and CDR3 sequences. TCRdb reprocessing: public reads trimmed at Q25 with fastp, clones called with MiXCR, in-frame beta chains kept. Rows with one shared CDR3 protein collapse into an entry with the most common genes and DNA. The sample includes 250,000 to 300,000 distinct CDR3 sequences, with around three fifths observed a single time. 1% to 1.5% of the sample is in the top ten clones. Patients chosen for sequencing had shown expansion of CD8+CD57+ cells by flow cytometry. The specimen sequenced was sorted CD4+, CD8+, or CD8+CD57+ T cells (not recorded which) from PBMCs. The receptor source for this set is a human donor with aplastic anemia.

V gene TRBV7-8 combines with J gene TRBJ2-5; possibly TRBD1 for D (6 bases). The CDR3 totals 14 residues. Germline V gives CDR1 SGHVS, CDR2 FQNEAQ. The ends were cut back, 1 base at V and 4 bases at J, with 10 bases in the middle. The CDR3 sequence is CASSLGGPGETQYF. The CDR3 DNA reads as TGTGCCAGCAGCTTAGGGGGGCCGGGAGAGACCCAGTACTTC.

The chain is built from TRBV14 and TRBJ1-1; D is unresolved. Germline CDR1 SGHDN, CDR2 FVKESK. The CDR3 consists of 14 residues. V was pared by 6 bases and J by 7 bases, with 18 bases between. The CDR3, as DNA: TGTGCCAGCAGTCCCCTGGCTGGGAGGATTGAAGCTTTCTTT. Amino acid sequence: CASSPLAGRIEAFF.

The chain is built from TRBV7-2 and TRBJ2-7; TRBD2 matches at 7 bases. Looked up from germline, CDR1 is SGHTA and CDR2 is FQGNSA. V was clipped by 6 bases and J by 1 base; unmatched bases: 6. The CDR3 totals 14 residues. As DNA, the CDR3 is TGTGCCAGCAGGAGACTAGCTGATTCCTACGAGCAGTACTTC. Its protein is CASRRLADSYEQYF.

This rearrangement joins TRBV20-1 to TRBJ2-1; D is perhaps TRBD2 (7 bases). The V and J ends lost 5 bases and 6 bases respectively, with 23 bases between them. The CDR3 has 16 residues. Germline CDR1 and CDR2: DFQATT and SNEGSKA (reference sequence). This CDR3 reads CSASRRRGGEFNEQFF. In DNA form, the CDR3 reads TGCAGTGCTTCCCGTCGGAGAGGGGGGGAGTTCAATGAGCAGTTCTTC.

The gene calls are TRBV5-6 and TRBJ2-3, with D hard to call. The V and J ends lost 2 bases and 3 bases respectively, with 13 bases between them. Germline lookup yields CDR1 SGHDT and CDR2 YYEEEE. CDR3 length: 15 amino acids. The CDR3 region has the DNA TGTGCCAGCAGCTTCCGTCCAAGCTTAACAGATACGCAGTATTTT. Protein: CASSFRPSLTDTQYF.

CDR3 residues: CASSKRRGSTDTQYF. The CDR3 DNA sequence: TGTGCCAGTAGTAAGCGCCGGGGTAGCACAGATACGCAGTATTTT. The V call is TRBV19, the J call TRBJ2-3; possible D gene TRBD2, 5 bases. V was cut by 4 bases and J by 0 bases, with 11 bases left in between. Germline CDR1 and CDR2: LNHDA and SQIVND (reference sequence). The CDR3 loop spans 15 amino acids.

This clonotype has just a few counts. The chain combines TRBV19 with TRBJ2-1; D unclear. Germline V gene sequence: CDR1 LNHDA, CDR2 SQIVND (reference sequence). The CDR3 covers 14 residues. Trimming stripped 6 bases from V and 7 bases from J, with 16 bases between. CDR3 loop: CASSLMTGTNEQFF. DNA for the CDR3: TGTGCCAGTAGCTTAATGACCGGTACTAATGAGCAGTTCTTC.

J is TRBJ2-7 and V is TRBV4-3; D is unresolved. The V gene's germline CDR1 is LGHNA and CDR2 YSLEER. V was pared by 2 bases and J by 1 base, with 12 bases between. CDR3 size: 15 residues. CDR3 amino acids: CASSQSDTPSYEQYF. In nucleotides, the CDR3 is TGCGCCAGCAGCCAATCGGATACACCGTCCTACGAGCAGTACTTC.

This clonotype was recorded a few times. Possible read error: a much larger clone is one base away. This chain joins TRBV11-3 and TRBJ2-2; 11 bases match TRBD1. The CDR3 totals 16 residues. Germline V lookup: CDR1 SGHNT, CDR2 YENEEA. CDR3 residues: CASSPGQGAHTGELSF. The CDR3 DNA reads TGTGCCAGCAGCCCCGGACAGGGGGCCCACACCGGGGAGCTGTCTTTT.

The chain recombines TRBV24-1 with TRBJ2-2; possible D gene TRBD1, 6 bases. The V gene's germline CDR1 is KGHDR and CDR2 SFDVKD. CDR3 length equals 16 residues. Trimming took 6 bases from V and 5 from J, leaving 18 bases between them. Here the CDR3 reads CATSRRAGAGTGELFF. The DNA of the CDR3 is TGTGCCACCAGTCGTCGGGCAGGGGCAGGTACCGGGGAGCTGTTTTTT.

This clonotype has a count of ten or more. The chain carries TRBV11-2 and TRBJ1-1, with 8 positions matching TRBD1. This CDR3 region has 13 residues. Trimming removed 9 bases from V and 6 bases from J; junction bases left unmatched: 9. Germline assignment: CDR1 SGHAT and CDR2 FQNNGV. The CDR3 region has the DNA TGTGCCAGTAGTGCCGACAGGGGCGCTGAAGCTTTCTTT. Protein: CASSADRGAEAFF. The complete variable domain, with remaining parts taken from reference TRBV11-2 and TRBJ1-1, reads EAGVAQSPRYKIIEKRQSVAFWCNPISGHATLYWYQQILGQGPKLLIQFQNNGVVDDSQLPKDRFSAERLKGVDSTLKIQPAKLEDSAVYLCASSADRGAEAFFGQGTRLTVV.

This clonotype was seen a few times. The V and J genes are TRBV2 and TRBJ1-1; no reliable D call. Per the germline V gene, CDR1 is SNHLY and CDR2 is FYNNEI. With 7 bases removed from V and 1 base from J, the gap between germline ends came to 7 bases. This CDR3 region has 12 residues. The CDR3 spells CASIAQNTEAFF. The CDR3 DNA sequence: TGTGCCAGCATAGCCCAGAACACTGAAGCTTTCTTT.

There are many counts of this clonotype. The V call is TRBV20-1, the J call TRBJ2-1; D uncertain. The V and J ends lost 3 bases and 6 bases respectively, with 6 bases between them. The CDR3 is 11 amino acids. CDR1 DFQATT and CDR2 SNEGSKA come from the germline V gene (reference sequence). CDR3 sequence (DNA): TGCAGTGCTAGCGGCCGCAATGAGCAGTTCTTC. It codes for CSASGRNEQFF.

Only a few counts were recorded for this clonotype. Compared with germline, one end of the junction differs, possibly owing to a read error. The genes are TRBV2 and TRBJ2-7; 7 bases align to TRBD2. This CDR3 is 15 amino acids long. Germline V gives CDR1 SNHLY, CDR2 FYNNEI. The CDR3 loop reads CASSVGGSSYNEQHF. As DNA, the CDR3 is TGTGCCAGCAGTGTCGGCGGGAGCTCCTACAATGAGCAGCACTTC.

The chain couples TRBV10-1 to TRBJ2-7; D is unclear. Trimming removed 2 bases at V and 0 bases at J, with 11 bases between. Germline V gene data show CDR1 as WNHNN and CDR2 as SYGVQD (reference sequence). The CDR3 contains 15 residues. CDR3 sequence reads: CASSENLLCSYEQYF. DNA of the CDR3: TGCGCCAGCAGTGAGAACTTACTCTGCTCCTACGAGCAGTACTTC.

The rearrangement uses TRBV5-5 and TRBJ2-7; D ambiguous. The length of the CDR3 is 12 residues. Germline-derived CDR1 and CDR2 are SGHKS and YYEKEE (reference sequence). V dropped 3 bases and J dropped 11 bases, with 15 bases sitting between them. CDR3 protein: CASSSNQLREYF. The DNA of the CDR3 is TGTGCCAGCAGCTCAAACCAATTACGGGAGTACTTC.

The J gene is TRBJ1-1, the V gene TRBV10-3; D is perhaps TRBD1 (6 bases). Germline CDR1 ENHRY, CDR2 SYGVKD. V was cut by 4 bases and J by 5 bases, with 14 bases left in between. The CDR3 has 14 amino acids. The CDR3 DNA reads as TGTGCCATCAGTGCAGGGGTTTCGGTAACTGAAGCTTTCTTT. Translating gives CAISAGVSVTEAFF.

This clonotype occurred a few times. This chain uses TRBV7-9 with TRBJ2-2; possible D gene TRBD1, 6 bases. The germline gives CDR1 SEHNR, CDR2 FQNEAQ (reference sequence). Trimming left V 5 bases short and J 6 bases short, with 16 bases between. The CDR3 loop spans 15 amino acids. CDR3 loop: CASSVRDIRAGELFF. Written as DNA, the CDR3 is TGTGCCAGCAGCGTCCGGGACATAAGGGCCGGGGAGCTGTTTTTT.

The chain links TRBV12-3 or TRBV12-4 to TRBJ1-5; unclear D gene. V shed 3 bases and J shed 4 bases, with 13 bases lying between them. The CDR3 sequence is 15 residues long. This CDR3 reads CASSFEAGVNQPQHF. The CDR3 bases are TGTGCCAGCAGTTTTGAGGCAGGAGTGAATCAGCCCCAGCATTTT.

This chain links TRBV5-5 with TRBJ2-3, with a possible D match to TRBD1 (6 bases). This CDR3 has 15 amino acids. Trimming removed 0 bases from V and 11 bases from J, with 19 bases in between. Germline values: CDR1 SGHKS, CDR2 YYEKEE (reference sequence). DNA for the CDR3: TGTGCCAGCAGCTTGGACAGGGCCTACTACAATGAGCAGTATTTT. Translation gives CASSLDRAYYNEQYF.

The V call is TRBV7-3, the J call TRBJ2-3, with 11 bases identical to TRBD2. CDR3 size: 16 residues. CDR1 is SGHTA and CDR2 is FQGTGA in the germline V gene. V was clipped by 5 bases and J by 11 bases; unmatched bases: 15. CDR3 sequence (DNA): TGTGCCAGCAGCCCCTCGGGGACTAGCGGATACAATGAGCAGTATTTT. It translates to CASSPSGTSGYNEQYF.

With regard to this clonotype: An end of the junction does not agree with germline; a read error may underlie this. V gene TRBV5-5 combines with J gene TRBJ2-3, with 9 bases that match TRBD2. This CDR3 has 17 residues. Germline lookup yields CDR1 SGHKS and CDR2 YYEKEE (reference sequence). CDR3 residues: CASSLGPGLASTDTQYF. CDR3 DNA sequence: TGCGCCAGCAGCTTGGGGCCTGGACTAGCGAGCACAGATACGCAGTATTTT. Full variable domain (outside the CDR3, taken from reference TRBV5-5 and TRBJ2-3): DAGVTQSPTHLIKTRGQQVTLRCSPISGHKSVSWYQQVLGQGPQFIFQYYEKEERGRGNFPDRFSARQFPNYSSELNVNALLLGDSALYLCASSLGPGLASTDTQYFGPGTRLTVL.

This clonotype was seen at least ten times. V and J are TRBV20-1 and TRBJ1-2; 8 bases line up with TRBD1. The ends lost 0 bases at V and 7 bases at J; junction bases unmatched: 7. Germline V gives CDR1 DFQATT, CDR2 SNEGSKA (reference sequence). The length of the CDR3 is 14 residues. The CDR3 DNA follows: TGCAGTGCTAGAGATTATCAGGGGGCAGGTGGCTACACCTTC. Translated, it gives CSARDYQGAGGYTF.

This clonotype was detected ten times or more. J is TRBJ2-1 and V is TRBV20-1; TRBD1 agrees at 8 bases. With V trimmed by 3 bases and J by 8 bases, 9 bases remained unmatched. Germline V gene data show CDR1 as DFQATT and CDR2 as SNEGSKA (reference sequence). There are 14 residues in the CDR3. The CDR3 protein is CSARTGVFGYEQFF. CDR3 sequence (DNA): TGCAGTGCTAGGACAGGGGTTTTTGGGTATGAGCAGTTCTTC.